This T cell receptor (beta chain) was captured in a study of cytomegalovirus exposure and HLA in healthy donors. About the study: HLA-typed donors were the source of about 85 million unique TCRs held in an early data release.

PCR was performed using 60 Vbeta and 13 Jbeta primers. Libraries were prepared by immunoSEQ multiplex PCR; TCRdb keeps only in-frame clonotypes and omits some of them. The data hold about 88,000 clones, with approximately 71% observed a single time. This sequence originates from a woman between 18 and 29 years old in good health and CMV-seropositive. Sequenced: PBMCs.

The CDR3 loop is CASSVVVRGNAGELFF. DNA of the CDR3: TGTGCCAGCAGCGTAGTTGTGCGAGGTAACGCCGGGGAGCTGTTTTTT. V and J are TRBV9 and TRBJ2-2; no clear D gene. This CDR3 has 16 amino acids. Germline V gene lookup returns CDR1 SGDLS and CDR2 YYNGEE. Trimming cost V 0 bases and J 6 bases, with 15 bases left between them.